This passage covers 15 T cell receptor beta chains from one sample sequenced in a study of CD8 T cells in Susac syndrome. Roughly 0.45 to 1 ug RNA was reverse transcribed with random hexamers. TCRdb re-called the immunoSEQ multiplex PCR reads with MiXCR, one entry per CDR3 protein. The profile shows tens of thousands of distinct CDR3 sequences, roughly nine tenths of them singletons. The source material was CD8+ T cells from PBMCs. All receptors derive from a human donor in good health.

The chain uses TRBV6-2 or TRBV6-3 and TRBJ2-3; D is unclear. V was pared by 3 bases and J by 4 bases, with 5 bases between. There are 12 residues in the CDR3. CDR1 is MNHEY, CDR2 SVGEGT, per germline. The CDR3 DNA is TGTGCCAGCAGTTATCCGGCAGATACGCAGTATTTT. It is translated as CASSYPADTQYF.

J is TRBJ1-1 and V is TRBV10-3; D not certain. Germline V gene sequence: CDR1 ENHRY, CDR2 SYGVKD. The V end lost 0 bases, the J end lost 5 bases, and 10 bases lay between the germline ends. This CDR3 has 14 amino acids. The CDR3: CAISESREETEAFF. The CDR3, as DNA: TGTGCCATCAGTGAGTCGAGGGAGGAAACTGAAGCTTTCTTT.

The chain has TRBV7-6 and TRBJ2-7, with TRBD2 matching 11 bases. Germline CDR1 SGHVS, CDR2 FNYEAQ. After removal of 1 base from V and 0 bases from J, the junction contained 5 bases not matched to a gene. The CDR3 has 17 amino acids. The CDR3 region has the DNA TGTGCCAGCAGCTTAGAACTAGCGGGGGCCGGCTCCTACGAGCAGTACTTC. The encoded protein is CASSLELAGAGSYEQYF.

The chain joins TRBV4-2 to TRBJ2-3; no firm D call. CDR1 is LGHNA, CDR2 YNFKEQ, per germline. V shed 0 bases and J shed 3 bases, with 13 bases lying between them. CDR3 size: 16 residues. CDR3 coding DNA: TGTGCCAGCAGCCAAGATGTCCGCAGTGGAACAGATACGCAGTATTTT. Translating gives CASSQDVRSGTDTQYF.

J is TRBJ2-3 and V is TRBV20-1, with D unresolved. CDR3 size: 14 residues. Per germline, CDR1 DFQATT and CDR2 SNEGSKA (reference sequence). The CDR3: CRPQEGWDTDTQYF. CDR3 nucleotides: TGCAGACCCCAGGAAGGCTGGGACACAGATACGCAGTATTTT.

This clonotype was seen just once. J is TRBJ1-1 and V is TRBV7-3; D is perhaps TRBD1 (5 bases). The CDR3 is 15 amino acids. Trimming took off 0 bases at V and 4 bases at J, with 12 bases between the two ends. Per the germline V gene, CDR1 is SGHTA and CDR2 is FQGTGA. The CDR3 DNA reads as TGTGCCAGCAGCTTAACCCTCACAGGTCCCACTGAAGCTTTCTTT. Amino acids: CASSLTLTGPTEAFF.

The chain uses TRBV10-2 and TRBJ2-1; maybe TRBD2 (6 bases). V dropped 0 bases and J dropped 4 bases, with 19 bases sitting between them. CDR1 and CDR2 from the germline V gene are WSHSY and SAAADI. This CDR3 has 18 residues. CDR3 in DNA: TGCGCCAGCAGTGAGTCGATAAATCTTGTGGAGGGTTACAATGAGCAGTTCTTC. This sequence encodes CASSESINLVEGYNEQFF.

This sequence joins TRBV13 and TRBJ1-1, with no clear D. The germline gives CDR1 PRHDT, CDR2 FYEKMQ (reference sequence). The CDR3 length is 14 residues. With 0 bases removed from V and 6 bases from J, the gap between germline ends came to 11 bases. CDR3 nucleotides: TGTGCCAGCAGCTTAGGCAGGTTGGGGTCTGAAGCTTTCTTT. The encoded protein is CASSLGRLGSEAFF.

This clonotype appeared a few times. CDR3 in amino acids: CASSLVPSYNSPLHF. CDR3 DNA: TGTGCCAGCAGCTTAGTACCCTCCTATAATTCACCCCTCCACTTT. V usage is TRBV7-9 and J usage is TRBJ1-6; D is undetermined. Trimming pared 1 base from V and 0 bases from J, leaving 4 bases between. The CDR3 runs to 15 residues. Germline values: CDR1 SEHNR, CDR2 FQNEAQ (reference sequence).

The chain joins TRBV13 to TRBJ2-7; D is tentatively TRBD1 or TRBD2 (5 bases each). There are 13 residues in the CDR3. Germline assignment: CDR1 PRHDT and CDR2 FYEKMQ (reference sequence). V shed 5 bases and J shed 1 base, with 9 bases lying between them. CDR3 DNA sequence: TGTGCCAGCAGCAAGGGACGGTCCTACGAGCAGTACTTC. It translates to CASSKGRSYEQYF.

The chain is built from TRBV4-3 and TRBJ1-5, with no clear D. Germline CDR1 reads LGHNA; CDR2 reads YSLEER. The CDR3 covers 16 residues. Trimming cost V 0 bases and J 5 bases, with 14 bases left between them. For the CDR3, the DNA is TGCGCCAGCAGCCAAGAGTTCACCGGTTCCCATCAGCCCCAGCATTTT. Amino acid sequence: CASSQEFTGSHQPQHF.

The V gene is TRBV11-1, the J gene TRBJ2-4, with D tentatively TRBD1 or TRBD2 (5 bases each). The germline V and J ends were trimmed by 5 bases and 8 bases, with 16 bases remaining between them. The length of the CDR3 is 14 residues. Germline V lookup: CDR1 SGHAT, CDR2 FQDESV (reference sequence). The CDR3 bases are TGTGCCAGCAGCGGTACGATGGGGGTTGACATTCAGTACTTC. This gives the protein CASSGTMGVDIQYF.

The CDR3 protein is CASSLGLPGEKLFF. The CDR3 coding sequence is TGTGCCAGCAGTTTAGGACTCCCCGGGGAAAAACTGTTTTTT. The chain is built from TRBV12-3 or TRBV12-4 and TRBJ1-4; D unclear. This CDR3 region has 14 residues. V was cut by 1 base and J by 8 bases, with 11 bases left in between.

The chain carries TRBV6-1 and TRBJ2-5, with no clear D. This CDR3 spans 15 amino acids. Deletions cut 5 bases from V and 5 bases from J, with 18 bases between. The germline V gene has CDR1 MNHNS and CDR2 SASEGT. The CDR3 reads CASSNYYPRRETQYF. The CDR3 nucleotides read TGTGCCAGCAGTAATTATTACCCACGGCGGGAGACCCAGTACTTC.

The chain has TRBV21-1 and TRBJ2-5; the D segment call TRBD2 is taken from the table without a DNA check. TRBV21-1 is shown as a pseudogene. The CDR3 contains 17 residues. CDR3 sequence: CASSARTSGGLKETQYF. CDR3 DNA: TGTGCCAGCAGCGCCCGGACTAGCGGGGGACTCAAAGAGACCCAGTACTTC.